This T cell receptor (beta chain) came from a study of blood T cell repertoires in COVID-19. Turning to the study itself: COVID-19 samples from acute and convalescent phases originated in the United States, Italy and Spain.

Participant ages covered roughly 18 to 89 years across 25 or so US areas. Among Cohort 3 donors, those recovered had two negative PCRs, clearance, or symptom resolution. TCRdb keeps only in-frame clones here, not all; method: immunoSEQ multiplex PCR. The sample yields 150,000 to 200,000 clones, around 90% seen once. Germline V gene lookup returns CDR1 SGHRS and CDR2 YFSETQ. Trimming took off 0 bases at V and 2 bases at J, with 9 bases between the two ends. The CDR3 is made up of 14 amino acids. This sequence originates from a woman under 30 who had recovered from COVID-19. The sample was PBMCs or T cells enriched from blood (not recorded which). This chain uses TRBV5-1 with TRBJ2-7, with D tentatively TRBD2 (7 bases). The DNA of the CDR3 is TGCGCCAGCAGCTTGGCGGGGGGCGCCTACGAGCAGTACTTC. Residues: CASSLAGGAYEQYF.